This TCR beta chain comes out of a study of T cells after posttransplantation cyclophosphamide. Study conclusions and caveats: Later post-transplant blood repertoires were often dominated by donor CD8+ memory clones.

Here immunoSEQ multiplex PCR was the method, and the copy in TCRdb shows in-frame clones only, minus some. The sample contains 45,000 to 65,000 clones, roughly 94% of which appear only once. This clone was observed a few times. The antigen remains undetermined. This related bone marrow graft donor gave peripheral blood on the day of marrow donation. This sequence originates from a woman aged 30 to 39 in good health and a related stem cell transplant donor. The specimen sequenced was PBMCs.

CDR3 DNA: TGTGCCAGCAGGGGCGACAGGGGGCAACACAAGAACACTGAAGCTTTCTTT. It specifies CASRGDRGQHKNTEAFF. The chain recombines TRBV9 with TRBJ1-1; 10 bases align to TRBD1. This CDR3 has 17 residues. Trimming removed 5 bases from V and 1 base from J; junction bases left unmatched: 11. The germline CDR1 and CDR2 sequences are SGDLS and YYNGEE. The variable domain in full, with the rest retrieved from reference TRBV9 and TRBJ1-1, is DSGVTQTPKHLITATGQRVTLRCSPRSGDLSVYWYQQSLDQGLQFLIQYYNGEERAKGNILERFSAQQFPDLHSELNLSSLELGDSALYFCASRGDRGQHKNTEAFFGQGTRLTVV.